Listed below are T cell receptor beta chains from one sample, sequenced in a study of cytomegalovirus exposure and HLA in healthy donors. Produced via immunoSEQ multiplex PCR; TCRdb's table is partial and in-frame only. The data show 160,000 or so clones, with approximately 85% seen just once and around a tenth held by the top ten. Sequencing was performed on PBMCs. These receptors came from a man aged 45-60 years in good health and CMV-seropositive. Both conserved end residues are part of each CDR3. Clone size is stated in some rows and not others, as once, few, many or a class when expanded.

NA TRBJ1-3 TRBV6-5 CASSLTGFEAGNTIYF
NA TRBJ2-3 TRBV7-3 CASSLSASGSGDTQYF
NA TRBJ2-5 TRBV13 CASGATQYF
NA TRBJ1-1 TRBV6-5 CASSYLGQNTEAFF
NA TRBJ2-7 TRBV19 CASSIDSAGGDREQYF
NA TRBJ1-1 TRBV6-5 CASSGGQLSTEAFF
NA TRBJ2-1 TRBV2 CASRGTGSSYNEQFF
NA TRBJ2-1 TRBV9 CASSDSGGPYNEQFF
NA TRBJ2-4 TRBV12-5 CASAFVAKNIQYF
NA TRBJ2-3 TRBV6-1 CASSDGDYTDTQYF
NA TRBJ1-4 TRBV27 CASSQFQGNEKLFF
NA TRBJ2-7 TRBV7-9 CASSLGGGFDEQYF
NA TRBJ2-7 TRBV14 CASSQDFGTAPTKQYF
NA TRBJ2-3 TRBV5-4 CASSRTSGTDTQYF
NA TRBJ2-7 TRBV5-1 CASSSTGTGVSYEQYF
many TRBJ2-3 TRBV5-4 CASRTSGRADTQYF
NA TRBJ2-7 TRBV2 CASSPLRASGTSYEQYF